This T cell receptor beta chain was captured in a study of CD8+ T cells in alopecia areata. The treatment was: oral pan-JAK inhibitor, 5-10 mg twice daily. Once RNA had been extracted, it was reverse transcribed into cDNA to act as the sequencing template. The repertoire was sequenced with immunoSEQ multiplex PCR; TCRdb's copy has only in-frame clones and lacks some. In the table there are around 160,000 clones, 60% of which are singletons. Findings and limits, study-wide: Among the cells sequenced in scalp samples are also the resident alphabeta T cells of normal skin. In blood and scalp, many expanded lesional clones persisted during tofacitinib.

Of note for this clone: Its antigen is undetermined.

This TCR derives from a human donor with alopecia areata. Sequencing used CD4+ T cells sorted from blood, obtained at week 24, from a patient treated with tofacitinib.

In nucleotides, the CDR3 is TGCAGCGTTGTTACCAGGGATAATACCTACGAGCAGTACTTC. As protein: CSVVTRDNTYEQYF. This sequence joins TRBV29-1 and TRBJ2-7; D may be TRBD1 (5 bases). The germline CDR1 and CDR2 sequences are SQVTM and ANQGSEA. The CDR3 runs 14 residues. V was trimmed by 4 bases and J by 2 bases, leaving 15 bases between them.